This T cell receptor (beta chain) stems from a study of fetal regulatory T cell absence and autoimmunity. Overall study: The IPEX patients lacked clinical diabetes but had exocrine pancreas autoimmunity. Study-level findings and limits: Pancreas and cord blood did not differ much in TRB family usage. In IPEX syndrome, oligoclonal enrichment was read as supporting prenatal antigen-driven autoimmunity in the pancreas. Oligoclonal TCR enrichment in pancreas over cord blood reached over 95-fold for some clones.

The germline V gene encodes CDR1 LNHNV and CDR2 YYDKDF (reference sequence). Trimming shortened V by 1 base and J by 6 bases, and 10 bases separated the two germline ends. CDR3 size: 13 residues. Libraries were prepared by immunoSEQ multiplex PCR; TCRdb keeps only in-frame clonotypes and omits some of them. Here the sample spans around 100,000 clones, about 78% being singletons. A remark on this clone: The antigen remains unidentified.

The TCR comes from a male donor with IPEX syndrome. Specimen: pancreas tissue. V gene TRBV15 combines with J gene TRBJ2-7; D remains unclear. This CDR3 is CATSRVRDGEQYF. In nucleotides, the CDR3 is TGTGCCACCAGCAGAGTTCGCGACGGCGAGCAGTACTTC.